Included here is one T cell receptor (beta chain) sequence, with context. Its target is unknown. The CDR3 runs to 14 residues. Germline-derived CDR1 and CDR2 are MNHNS and SASEGT. V was trimmed by 4 bases and J by 2 bases, leaving 11 bases between them. There were no recent acute infections or vaccinations among the donors, who were healthy HIV-negative adults. CD4+ cells were split into CD45RA+ naive and CD45RA-negative memory subsets. This entry is derived from a study of shared clonotypes between healthy human individuals. Turning to the study itself: Each donor had three CD4 naive, three CD4 memory, two CD8 naive and one CD8 memory plate. Study observations and caveats: The small donor group covered limited genetic and exposure diversity.

This table comes from immunoSEQ multiplex PCR, and its TCRdb copy is limited to in-frame clones, with some not included. The repertoire holds roughly 640,000 clones, with about 96% as singletons. This TCR came from a woman aged 25 to 39 in good health. Sequenced input: naive CD4+ T cells sorted from blood. Subset given: CD45RA+ positively selected. The rearrangement links TRBV6-1 to TRBJ1-1; tentatively, D is TRBD1 (5 bases). In DNA form, the CDR3 reads TGTGCCAGCAGTGCGGGACCCTACAACACTGAAGCTTTCTTT. Translation: CASSAGPYNTEAFF.